Each of the 10 T cell receptor beta chains below was sequenced from the same sample in a study of shared clonotypes between healthy human individuals. The protocol was immunoSEQ multiplex PCR, while the TCRdb copy is restricted to in-frame clones and leaves out a portion. The table lists about 470,000 clones, about 76% of them singletons. The sequenced sample consisted of PBMCs. All receptors come from a woman aged 40 to 50 in good health. Some clones in this sample may be carry-over from other donors' samples.

The CDR3 reads CASSQNGKGLGEQYF. The CDR3 bases are TGCGCCAGCAGTCAAAACGGAAAGGGGCTCGGCGAGCAGTACTTC. V and J are TRBV23-1 and TRBJ2-7; D might be TRBD1 (5 bases). TRBV23-1 is recorded as an ORF, its role being uncertain. The CDR3 is 15 residues long. Deletions cut 2 bases from V and 6 bases from J, with 17 bases between.

This clone was observed a handful of times. The chain combines TRBV5-1 with TRBJ1-1; 8 bases are a match to TRBD1. The CDR3 covers 14 residues. Germline V gene sequence: CDR1 SGHRS, CDR2 YFSETQ. The ends lost 1 base at V and 3 bases at J; junction bases unmatched: 2. The CDR3 is CASSLQGAYTEAFF. The CDR3 DNA is TGCGCCAGCAGCTTGCAGGGGGCCTACACTGAAGCTTTCTTT.

Only one count was recorded for this clone. The chain uses TRBV6-1 and TRBJ2-1; D is perhaps TRBD2 (5 bases). CDR3 size: 18 residues. Per the germline V gene, CDR1 is MNHNS and CDR2 is SASEGT. Trimming stripped 1 base from V and 4 bases from J, with 20 bases between. The CDR3 DNA is TGTGCCAGCAGTGAAGAAGCCGCCCCGGTATGGACTTACAATGAGCAGTTCTTC. It is translated as CASSEEAAPVWTYNEQFF.

The chain uses TRBV27 and TRBJ2-5, with TRBD1 identical over 10 bases. The CDR3 sequence is 15 residues long. Germline trimming cut 3 bases from V and 6 bases from J; bases unmatched to any gene: 7. Germline V gene sequence: CDR1 MNHEY, CDR2 SMNVEV (reference sequence). The CDR3 region is CASSFGTGDLKTQYF. The CDR3 region has the DNA TGTGCCAGCAGTTTCGGGACAGGGGATCTGAAGACCCAGTACTTC.

V usage is TRBV19 and J usage is TRBJ2-5; D is undetermined. The V gene's germline CDR1 is LNHDA and CDR2 SQIVND (reference sequence). Trimming left V 3 bases short and J 4 bases short, with 9 bases between. This CDR3 has 13 amino acids. CDR3 in amino acids: CASSIGFGETQYF. The CDR3 bases are TGTGCCAGTAGTATTGGGTTTGGAGAGACCCAGTACTTC.

The chain couples TRBV25-1 to TRBJ2-1; no definite D call. The CDR3 runs 12 residues. The germline V gene has CDR1 MGHDK and CDR2 SYGVNS. The V gene lost 6 bases and the J gene lost 9 bases, with 12 bases spanning the gap. The CDR3 here is CASRLTVGEQFF. CDR3 nucleotides: TGTGCCAGCAGACTCACGGTCGGTGAGCAGTTCTTC.

The chain is built from TRBV5-1 and TRBJ1-4; weak D call: TRBD1 (5 bases). V shed 6 bases and J shed 4 bases, with 16 bases lying between them. Per the germline V gene, CDR1 is SGHRS and CDR2 is YFSETQ. The CDR3 length is 15 residues. CDR3 sequence reads: CASKPPQANNEKLFF. The CDR3 coding sequence is TGCGCCAGCAAACCGCCACAGGCCAATAATGAAAAACTGTTTTTT.

As to this clone: A far larger clone is only one base removed, so a read error is likely. Different DNA sequences within this sample yield the same CDR3. This sequence joins TRBV30 and TRBJ2-5, with no clear D. The germline V gene has CDR1 GTSNPN and CDR2 SVGIG (reference sequence). This CDR3 region has 13 residues. The CDR3: CAWSPAASVAQYF. The CDR3, as DNA: TGTGCATGGAGTCCCGCAGCCTCCGTGGCCCAGTACTTC.

The chain carries TRBV5-1 and TRBJ2-7; 9 positions agree with TRBD1. V lost 0 bases to trimming and J lost 4 bases; unmatched junction nucleotides: 11. Germline V gene data show CDR1 as SGHRS and CDR2 as YFSETQ. CDR3 size: 17 residues. The CDR3 DNA is TGCGCCAGCAGCTTGGCTGGGTTTGGACAGGGGAGTTACGAGCAGTACTTC. This translates into CASSLAGFGQGSYEQYF.

The rearrangement joins TRBV28 to TRBJ2-3; D not certain. This CDR3 has 11 residues. V gave up 3 bases and J gave up 7 bases, with 5 bases separating them. Germline V lookup: CDR1 MDHEN, CDR2 SYDVKM. The chain's CDR3 is CASSFLYTQYF. DNA for the CDR3: TGTGCCAGCAGTTTTTTATATACGCAGTATTTT.